The clone carrying this T cell receptor beta chain was picked up one time. Its antigen remains unidentified. These data originate in a study of T-cell reconstitution after alpha-beta-depleted transplantation in children. Study-wide points: By one year post-transplant, T-cell counts and diversity largely arose from T cells that were newly produced. By about two months after transplant, alpha-beta T cells reportedly arose from several hundred graft clones that had expanded. From surviving recipient T cells and thymic progenitors came the high day-60 TCRbeta diversity observed in some patients.

This CDR3 spans 12 amino acids. Deletions cut 1 base from V and 6 bases from J, with 5 bases between. Germline CDR1 reads SGDLS; CDR2 reads YYNGEE. Unique molecular identifiers tagged the TCRbeta library. One entry per CDR3 protein results from TCRdb running MiXCR on the PCR reads. The sample contains about 830,000 distinct CDR3 sequences, 16% of which appear only once. The receptor's source is a male patient aged 5 to 17 who had a stem cell transplant for acute lymphoblastic leukemia, so the T cells may come from the graft donor. The gene calls are TRBV9 and TRBJ2-1; D remains ambiguous. The sequencing used PBMCs, mostly from graft donor cells, collected 360 days after TCRalphabeta/CD19-depleted stem cell transplant. Written as DNA, the CDR3 is TGTGCCAGCAGCGTACCCTCCAATGAGCAGTTCTTC. Translating gives CASSVPSNEQFF.